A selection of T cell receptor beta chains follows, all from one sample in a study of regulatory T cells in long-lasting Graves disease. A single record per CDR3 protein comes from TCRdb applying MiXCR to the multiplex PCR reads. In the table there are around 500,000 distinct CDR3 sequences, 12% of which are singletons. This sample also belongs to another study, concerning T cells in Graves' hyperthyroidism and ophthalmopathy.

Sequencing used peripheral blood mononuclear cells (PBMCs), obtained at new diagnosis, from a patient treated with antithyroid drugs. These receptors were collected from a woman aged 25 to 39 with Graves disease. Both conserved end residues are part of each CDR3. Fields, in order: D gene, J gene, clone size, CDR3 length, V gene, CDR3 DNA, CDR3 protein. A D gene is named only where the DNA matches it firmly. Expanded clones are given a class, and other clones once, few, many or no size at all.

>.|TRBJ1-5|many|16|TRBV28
TGTGCCAGCAGCTATCTCCCCGGGGCAGGCAATCAGCCCCAGCATTTT
CASSYLPGAGNQPQHF
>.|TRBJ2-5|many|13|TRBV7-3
TGTGCCAGCAGCCCCGGAGTGAAAGAGACCCAGTACTTC
CASSPGVKETQYF
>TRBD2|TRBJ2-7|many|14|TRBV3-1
TGTGCCAGCAGTCCCACTAGCGGGAGGCGTGAGCAGTACTTC
CASSPTSGRREQYF
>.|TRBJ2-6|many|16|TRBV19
TGTGCCAGTAGAAGGACAGCCGGCTCTGGGGCCAACGTCCTGACTTTC
CASRRTAGSGANVLTF
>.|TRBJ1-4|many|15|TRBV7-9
TGTGCCAGCACCCTGGGGCGGTGGACTAATGAAAAACTGTTTTTT
CASTLGRWTNEKLFF
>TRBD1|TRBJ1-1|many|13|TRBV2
TGTGCCAGCACCCTTACCTGGGGACAGGGAGCTTTCTTT
CASTLTWGQGAFF
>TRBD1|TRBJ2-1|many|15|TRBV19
TGTGCCAGTAACCGTGGGACAGGTAAAGACAATGAGCAGTTCTTC
CASNRGTGKDNEQFF
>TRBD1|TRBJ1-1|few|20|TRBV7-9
TGTGCCAGCAGCCAAAGAGGCGGGTTGTACAGGGGAGACATGAACACTGAAGCTTTCTTT
CASSQRGGLYRGDMNTEAFF
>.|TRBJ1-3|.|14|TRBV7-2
TGTGCCAGCAGCTTAGCGCTTTTTGGAAACACCATATATTTT
CASSLALFGNTIYF
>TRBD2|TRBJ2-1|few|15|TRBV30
TGTGCCTGGAGGGACCTAGCGGGAGGGCCACATGAGCAGTTCTTC
CAWRDLAGGPHEQFF
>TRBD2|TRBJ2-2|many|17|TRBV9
TGTGCCAGTTCCGACAGGGAGGCTAGCGGGAGCTCCGGGGAGCTGTTTTTT
CASSDREASGSSGELFF
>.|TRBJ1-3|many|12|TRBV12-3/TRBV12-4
TGTGCCAGCAGTTTGTTCGGAAACACCATATATTTT
CASSLFGNTIYF
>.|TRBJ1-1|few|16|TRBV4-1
TGCGCCAGCAGCCAAGCATACGGGACGGCAAACACTGAAGCTTTCTTT
CASSQAYGTANTEAFF
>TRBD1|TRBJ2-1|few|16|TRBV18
TGTGCCAGCTCACCATACCGGGACAGGTCCTACAATGAGCAGTTCTTC
CASSPYRDRSYNEQFF
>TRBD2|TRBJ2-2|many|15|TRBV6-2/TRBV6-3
TGTGCCAGCAGTTACGGGACTAGCAACACCGGGGAGCTGTTTTTT
CASSYGTSNTGELFF
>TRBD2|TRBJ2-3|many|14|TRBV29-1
TGCAGCGCTACTAGCGGGAGTTCCACAGATACGCAGTATTTT
CSATSGSSTDTQYF
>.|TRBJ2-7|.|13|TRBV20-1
TGCAGTGCTACCCAGAGGAGTAGCTACGAGCAGTACTTC
CSATQRSSYEQYF
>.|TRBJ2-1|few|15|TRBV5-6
TGTGCCAGCAGCTTAGAACAGTGGGGCTACAATGAGCAGTTCTTC
CASSLEQWGYNEQFF
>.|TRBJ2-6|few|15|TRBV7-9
TGTGCCAGCGTAATATCAGGAGATGGGGTCAACGTCCTGACTTTC
CASVISGDGVNVLTF
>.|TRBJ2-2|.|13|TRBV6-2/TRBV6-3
TGTGCCAGCAGTTGGACCGGTACCGGGGAGCTGTTTTTT
CASSWTGTGELFF
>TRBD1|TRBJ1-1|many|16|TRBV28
TGTGCCAGCAGGTCCAGGGACAGGGGGCTGGACACTGAAGCTTTCTTT
CASRSRDRGLDTEAFF
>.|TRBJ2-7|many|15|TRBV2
TGTGCCAGCAGTGAACGGACCCCTTTTTCCTACGAGCAGTACTTC
CASSERTPFSYEQYF
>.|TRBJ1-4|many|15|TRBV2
TGTGCCAGCAGTGGTCCCGCGGATCGTAATGAAAAACTGTTTTTT
CASSGPADRNEKLFF
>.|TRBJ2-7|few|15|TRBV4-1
TGCGCCAGCAGCCAAGTAGCTGAGAGCTCCTACGAGCAGTACTTC
CASSQVAESSYEQYF
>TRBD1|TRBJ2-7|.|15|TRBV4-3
TGCGCCAGCAGCCAAGAATACAGGGGAGCCTACGAGCAGTACTTC
CASSQEYRGAYEQYF
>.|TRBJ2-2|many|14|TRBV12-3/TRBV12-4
TGTGCCAGCAGTCGGCAGATGAACACCGGGGAGCTGTTTTTT
CASSRQMNTGELFF
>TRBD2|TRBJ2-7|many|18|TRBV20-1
TGCAGTGCTAGGTCCTATGGGACCGGGACTAGCGGGGACTACGAGCAGTACTTC
CSARSYGTGTSGDYEQYF
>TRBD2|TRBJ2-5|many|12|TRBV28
TGTGCCAGTCGGGAGGCGCAAGAGACCCAGTACTTC
CASREAQETQYF
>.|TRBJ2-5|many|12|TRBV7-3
TGTGCCAGCAGTTCGGACAGAGTGACCCAGTACTTC
CASSSDRVTQYF
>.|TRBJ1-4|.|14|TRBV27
TGTGCCAGCAGTTTGGCCATATCTGGTGAAAAACTGTTTTTT
CASSLAISGEKLFF
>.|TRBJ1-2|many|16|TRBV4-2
TGTGCCAGCAGCCATGATCTACAGGGAACCGGCTATGGCTACACCTTC
CASSHDLQGTGYGYTF
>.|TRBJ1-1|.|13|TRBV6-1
TGTGCCAGCAGCTCGCAGGCGGACACTGAAGCTTTCTTT
CASSSQADTEAFF
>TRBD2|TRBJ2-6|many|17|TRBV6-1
TGTGCCAGCAGGGGCGGGGGGCTACGATCTGGGGCCAACGTCCTGACTTTC
CASRGGGLRSGANVLTF
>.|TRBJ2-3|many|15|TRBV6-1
TGTGCCAGCACAATCGGCGGTAGTAGCGCAGATACGCAGTATTTT
CASTIGGSSADTQYF
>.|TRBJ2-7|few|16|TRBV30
TGTGCCTGGAGTGTAGTAGAGGGTCGTGGGTTTTACGAGCAGTACTTC
CAWSVVEGRGFYEQYF
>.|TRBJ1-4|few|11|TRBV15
TGTGCCACCAGCGCCTTGGGGGAACTGTTTTTT
CATSALGELFF
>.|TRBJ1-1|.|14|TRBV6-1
TGTGCCAGCAGCTGGCAGCACAGCTACACTGAAGCTTTCTTT
CASSWQHSYTEAFF
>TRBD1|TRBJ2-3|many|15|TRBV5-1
TGCGCCAGCAGCTCCTCCGGGACAGGGATAAGTACGCAGTATTTT
CASSSSGTGISTQYF
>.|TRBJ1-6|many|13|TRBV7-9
TGTGCCAGCAGCTTTGTTCTGAATTCACCCCTCCACTTT
CASSFVLNSPLHF
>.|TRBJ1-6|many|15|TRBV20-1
TGCAGTGCTAGGGAGCCCACGGGGGATAATTCACCCCTCCACTTT
CSAREPTGDNSPLHF